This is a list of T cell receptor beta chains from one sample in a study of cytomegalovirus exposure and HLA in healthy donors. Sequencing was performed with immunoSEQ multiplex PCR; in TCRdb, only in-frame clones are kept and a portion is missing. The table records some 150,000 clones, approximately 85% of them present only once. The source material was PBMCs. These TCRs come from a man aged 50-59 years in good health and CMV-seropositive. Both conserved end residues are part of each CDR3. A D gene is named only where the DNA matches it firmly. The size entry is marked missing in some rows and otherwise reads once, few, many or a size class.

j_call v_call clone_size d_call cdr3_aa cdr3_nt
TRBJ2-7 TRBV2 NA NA CASYLQAKSSYEQYF TGTGCCAGCTATCTCCAGGCAAAAAGCTCCTACGAGCAGTACTTC
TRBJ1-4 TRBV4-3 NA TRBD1 CASSQDLGQTEKLFF TGCGCCAGCAGCCAAGATCTGGGACAGACAGAAAAACTGTTTTTT
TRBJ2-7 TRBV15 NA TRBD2 CATSRDPGGGYEQYF TGTGCCACCAGCAGAGATCCGGGAGGTGGCTACGAGCAGTACTTC
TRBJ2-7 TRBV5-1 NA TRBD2 CASSLVAGAAYEQYF TGCGCCAGCAGCTTGGTTGCGGGAGCCGCCTACGAGCAGTACTTC
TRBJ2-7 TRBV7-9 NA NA CASSLASENKQYF TGTGCCAGCAGCTTGGCTAGCGAGAATAAGCAGTACTTC
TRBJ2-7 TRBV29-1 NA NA CSVEGRSGYEQYF TGCAGCGTTGAAGGGCGGAGCGGTTACGAGCAGTACTTC
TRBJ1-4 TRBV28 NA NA CASSPGGRDEKLFF TGTGCCAGCAGTCCGGGGGGAAGGGATGAAAAACTGTTTTTT
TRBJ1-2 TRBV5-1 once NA CASRQDSSVYGYTF TGCGCCAGCAGGCAGGACAGTTCTGTCTATGGCTACACCTTC
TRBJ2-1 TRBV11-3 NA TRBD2 CASSSRGLAGGHEQFF TGTGCCAGCAGTTCCAGAGGACTAGCGGGAGGGCATGAGCAGTTCTTC
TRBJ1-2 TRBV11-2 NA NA CASSSGTNYGYTF TGTGCCAGCAGCTCAGGGACTAACTATGGCTACACCTTC
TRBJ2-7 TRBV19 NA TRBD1 CASGTQGADIYEQYF TGTGCCAGCGGAACACAGGGGGCTGACATCTACGAGCAGTACTTC
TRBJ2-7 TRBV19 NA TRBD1 CASSTRDSSYEQYF TGTGCCAGTAGTACCCGGGACAGCTCCTACGAGCAGTACTTC
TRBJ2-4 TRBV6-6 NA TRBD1 CASSGTGEGKNIQYF TGTGCCAGCAGTGGGACAGGGGAGGGCAAAAACATTCAGTACTTC
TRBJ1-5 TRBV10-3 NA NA CAISESTGYNQPQHF TGTGCCATCAGTGAGTCAACAGGGTACAATCAGCCCCAGCATTTT
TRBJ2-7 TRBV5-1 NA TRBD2 CASSLGRGGPHEQYF TGCGCCAGCAGCTTGGGGCGGGGGGGCCCCCACGAGCAGTACTTC
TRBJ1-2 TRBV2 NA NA CASSDIGLNYGYTF TGTGCCAGCAGTGACATTGGACTGAACTATGGCTACACCTTC
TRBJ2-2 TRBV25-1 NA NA CASSEGPFTNTGELFF TGTGCCAGCAGTGAGGGCCCGTTTACGAACACCGGGGAGCTGTTTTTT
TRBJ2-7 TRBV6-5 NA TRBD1 CASRDRGRIYEQYF TGTGCCAGCCGGGACAGGGGGCGCATCTACGAGCAGTACTTC
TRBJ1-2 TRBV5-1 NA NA CASSQDTGPATGGYTF TGCGCCAGCAGCCAAGATACAGGGCCAGCTACCGGAGGCTACACCTTC
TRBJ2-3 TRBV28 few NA CASSFETDTQYF TGTGCCAGCAGTTTCGAGACAGATACGCAGTATTTT
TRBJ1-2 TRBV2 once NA CASSDRGRGGGYGYTF TGTGCCAGCAGTGACCGGGGCAGGGGCGGTGGGTATGGCTACACCTTC
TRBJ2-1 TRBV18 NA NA CASSPRRDYNEQFF TGTGCCAGCTCACCACGGCGGGATTACAATGAGCAGTTCTTC
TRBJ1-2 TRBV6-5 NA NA CASSYLFAVPYGYTF TGTGCCAGCAGTTACCTTTTCGCAGTTCCCTATGGCTACACCTTC
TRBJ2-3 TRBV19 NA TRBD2 CASSTGLAATDTQYF TGTGCCAGTAGTACCGGGCTAGCGGCCACAGATACGCAGTATTTT
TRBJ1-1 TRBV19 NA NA CASRDTGDTEAFF TGTGCCAGCCGAGATACGGGGGATACTGAAGCTTTCTTT
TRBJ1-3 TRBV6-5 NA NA CASKLTGSSGNTIYF TGTGCCAGCAAACTAACAGGGAGCTCTGGAAACACCATATATTTT
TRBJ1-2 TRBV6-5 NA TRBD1 CASSDGQGNYGYTF TGTGCCAGCAGTGACGGACAGGGGAACTATGGCTACACCTTC
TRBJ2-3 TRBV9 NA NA CASSVAGGGRTDTQYF TGTGCCAGCAGCGTAGCTGGGGGAGGTCGCACAGATACGCAGTATTTT
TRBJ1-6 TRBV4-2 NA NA CASTRSDRTGEPLHF TGTGCCAGCACACGATCAGACAGAACCGGAGAGCCCCTCCACTTT
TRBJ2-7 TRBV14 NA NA CASSQIRDEQYF TGTGCCAGCAGCCAGATACGGGACGAGCAGTACTTC
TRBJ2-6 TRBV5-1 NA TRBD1 CASIHSRDRFSGANVLTF TGCGCCAGCATTCATTCCCGGGACAGGTTCTCTGGGGCCAACGTCCTGACTTTC
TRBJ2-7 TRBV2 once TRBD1 CASSEWGDREREQYF TGTGCCAGCAGTGAATGGGGGGACAGGGAGCGGGAGCAGTACTTC
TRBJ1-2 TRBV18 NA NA CASSPTDYGYTF TGTGCCAGCTCACCTACGGACTATGGCTACACCTTC
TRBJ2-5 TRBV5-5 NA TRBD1 CASSLDTGVSQETQYF TGTGCCAGCAGCTTGGACACAGGGGTGTCTCAAGAGACCCAGTACTTC
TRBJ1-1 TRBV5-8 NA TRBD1 CASTWGTGNTEAFF TGTGCCAGCACCTGGGGGACAGGGAACACTGAAGCTTTCTTT
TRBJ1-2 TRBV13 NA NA CASSSRGYYGYTF TGTGCCAGCAGCTCAAGAGGCTACTATGGCTACACCTTC
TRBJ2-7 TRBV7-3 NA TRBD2 CASSPTGTSDYEQYF TGTGCCAGCAGCCCTACCGGGACTAGCGACTACGAGCAGTACTTC
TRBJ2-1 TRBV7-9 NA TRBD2 CASSQGTSGRAVHEQFF TGTGCCAGCAGCCAAGGGACTAGCGGGAGGGCCGTGCATGAGCAGTTCTTC
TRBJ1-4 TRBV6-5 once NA CASSSSANEKLFF TGTGCCAGCAGTTCTTCCGCTAATGAAAAACTGTTTTTT
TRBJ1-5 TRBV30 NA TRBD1 CAWSRKDRVWNQPQHF TGTGCCTGGAGCCGAAAAGACAGGGTATGGAATCAGCCCCAGCATTTT
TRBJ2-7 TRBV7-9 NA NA CASSPQATYEQYF TGTGCCAGCAGTCCGCAGGCCACCTACGAGCAGTACTTC